This is a list of T cell receptor beta chains from one sample in a study of tissue T cells after allogeneic stem cell transplantation. TCRdb's copy holds only in-frame clones and misses some; the assay was immunoSEQ multiplex PCR. This table has about 40,000 clones, 80% to 95% appearing once. This specimen was blood, taken before transplantation. These receptors were collected from a woman aged 35 to 70 who later had graft-versus-host disease after an allogeneic stem cell transplant. The CDR3 runs from the conserved cysteine through the conserved F or W. The D gene is left open where the match is weak. Part of the rows lack a size; the others show once, few, many or a class for expanded clones.

TRBV6-2/TRBV6-3,NA,NA,TRBJ2-2,CASSYVRGAGTGELFF,TGTGCCAGCAGTTACGTACGGGGGGCAGGTACCGGGGAGCTGTTTTTT
TRBV6-2/TRBV6-3,once,NA,TRBJ2-1,CASSSRLYNEQFF,TGTGCCAGCAGCTCCAGACTTTACAATGAGCAGTTCTTC
TRBV7-6,NA,TRBD2,TRBJ2-7,CASSLASPSGSSSSYEQYF,TGTGCCAGCAGCTTAGCAAGTCCTAGCGGGAGTTCAAGCTCCTACGAGCAGTACTTC
TRBV19,few,NA,TRBJ1-5,CASSTVPRAGHSNQPQHF,TGTGCCAGTAGTACCGTCCCGAGGGCAGGGCATAGCAATCAGCCCCAGCATTTT
TRBV7-9,NA,TRBD2,TRBJ2-4,CASSLAGGREGPNFHF,TGTGCCAGCAGCTTAGCTGGAGGGCGGGAGGGCCCGAACTTCCACTTC
TRBV9,NA,TRBD1,TRBJ1-6,CASSVVGQSNSPLHF,TGTGCCAGCAGCGTAGTGGGACAGTCTAATTCACCCCTCCACTTT
TRBV7-9,NA,NA,TRBJ2-3,CASSRRSQADTQYF,TGTGCCAGCAGTAGGCGGTCGCAGGCAGATACGCAGTATTTT
TRBV27,NA,NA,TRBJ2-7,CASSSSRGSGGYEQYF,TGTGCCAGCAGTTCCAGCCGGGGCAGTGGGGGCTACGAGCAGTACTTC
TRBV7-9,NA,NA,TRBJ2-7,CASRSGDRAYEQYF,TGTGCCAGCAGAAGCGGGGACAGAGCCTACGAGCAGTACTTC
TRBV7-9,NA,NA,TRBJ2-3,CASMGAGAPDTQYF,TGTGCCAGCATGGGGGCGGGAGCCCCCGATACGCAGTATTTT
TRBV6-5,NA,TRBD1,TRBJ1-2,CASSRDRATTYGYTF,TGTGCCAGCAGCCGAGACAGGGCCACTACCTATGGCTACACCTTC
TRBV29-1,few,NA,TRBJ1-1,CSVSPRQVTEAFF,TGCAGCGTTTCTCCCAGACAAGTCACTGAAGCTTTCTTT
TRBV7-9,NA,NA,TRBJ1-2,CASSLGGEANYGYTF,TGTGCCAGCAGCTTAGGGGGGGAAGCTAACTATGGCTACACCTTC
TRBV28,NA,NA,TRBJ2-1,CASSLTGRSQFF,TGTGCCAGCAGTTTGACAGGTCGTTCGCAGTTCTTC
TRBV15,NA,NA,TRBJ2-7,CATSRDTSFEQYF,TGTGCCACCAGCAGAGATACTAGTTTCGAGCAGTACTTC
TRBV5-1,NA,NA,TRBJ1-1,CASKGDVGGTEAFF,TGCGCCAGCAAGGGGGACGTTGGTGGCACTGAAGCTTTCTTT
TRBV28,NA,NA,TRBJ2-5,CASSPVDYRETQYF,TGTGCCAGCAGCCCAGTAGACTACCGAGAGACCCAGTACTTC
TRBV27,NA,NA,TRBJ1-1,CASSLSTRNTEAFF,TGTGCCAGCAGTTTATCGACCCGGAACACTGAAGCTTTCTTT
TRBV6-5,NA,NA,TRBJ1-1,CASSYSDEAFF,TGTGCCAGCAGTTACTCCGATGAAGCTTTCTTT
TRBV7-2,NA,TRBD1,TRBJ1-1,CASRRDSVTEAFF,TGTGCCAGCAGACGGGACAGTGTCACTGAAGCTTTCTTT
TRBV21-1,NA,NA,TRBJ2-7,CASSSSGAGNPLHEQYF,TGTGCCAGCAGCTCAAGCGGTGCGGGGAACCCTCTGCACGAGCAGTACTTC
TRBV28,NA,NA,TRBJ2-1,CASSLRLVDEQFF,TGTGCCAGCAGTTTAAGACTAGTTGATGAGCAGTTCTTC
TRBV6-5,NA,NA,TRBJ1-1,CASKMMGHPNTEAFF,TGTGCCAGCAAAATGATGGGACACCCGAACACTGAAGCTTTCTTT
TRBV29-1,NA,TRBD2,TRBJ2-3,CSVDAGVTDTQYF,TGCAGCGTTGACGCGGGAGTCACAGATACGCAGTATTTT
TRBV5-1,few,NA,TRBJ1-6,CASSSETQGLGSPLHF,TGCGCCAGCAGCTCAGAGACACAGGGCCTAGGGTCACCCCTCCACTTT
TRBV18,NA,TRBD1,TRBJ1-1,CASSPSRGQDTEAFF,TGTGCCAGCTCACCTAGCAGGGGGCAGGACACTGAAGCTTTCTTT
TRBV24-1,NA,NA,TRBJ1-5,CATSDSRAVNQPQHF,TGTGCCACCAGTGATTCCAGGGCCGTCAATCAGCCCCAGCATTTT
TRBV18,NA,NA,TRBJ2-5,CASSHGHEETQYF,TGTGCCAGCTCCCACGGTCACGAAGAGACCCAGTACTTC
TRBV27,once,NA,TRBJ1-4,CASSSMGAGFSEKLFF,TGTGCCAGCAGCAGTATGGGGGCGGGGTTTTCTGAAAAACTGTTTTTT
TRBV18,NA,NA,TRBJ1-3,CASSPIEVGNTIYF,TGTGCCAGCTCACCAATTGAGGTTGGAAACACCATATATTTT
TRBV9,NA,NA,TRBJ2-5,CASSVAQGLETQYF,TGTGCCAGCAGCGTAGCTCAGGGGCTAGAGACCCAGTACTTC
TRBV30,NA,NA,TRBJ1-1,CAWSVTENTEAFF,TGTGCCTGGAGTGTGACAGAGAACACTGAAGCTTTCTTT
TRBV5-1,NA,TRBD1,TRBJ2-3,CASSVPGQGTDTQYF,TGCGCCAGCAGCGTACCGGGACAGGGAACAGATACGCAGTATTTT
TRBV27,NA,TRBD1,TRBJ1-2,CASRTGGYGYTF,TGTGCCAGCAGGACAGGGGGCTATGGCTACACCTTC
TRBV13,NA,TRBD1,TRBJ1-1,CASSLRTGTFMNTEAFF,TGTGCCAGCAGCTTAAGGACAGGGACTTTCATGAACACTGAAGCTTTCTTT
TRBV28,NA,NA,TRBJ1-2,CASSLRQHNYGYTF,TGTGCCAGCAGTTTGAGACAGCACAACTATGGCTACACCTTC
TRBV5-6,NA,NA,TRBJ2-5,CASSLSRAQRPETQYF,TGTGCCAGCAGCTTGTCTCGCGCCCAACGTCCGGAGACCCAGTACTTC
TRBV11-2,NA,TRBD2,TRBJ2-1,CASSLEITSGRGKQFF,TGTGCCAGCAGCTTAGAGATCACTAGCGGGAGGGGGAAGCAGTTCTTC
TRBV2,NA,NA,TRBJ1-6,CASSPSDSDNSPLHF,TGTGCCAGCAGTCCTTCGGACAGCGATAATTCACCCCTCCACTTT
TRBV4-3,NA,NA,TRBJ1-5,CASSQEAQLPNQPQHF,TGCGCCAGCAGCCAAGAAGCGCAGCTACCAAATCAGCCCCAGCATTTT